This T cell receptor beta chain comes out of a study of vaccination effects on CD4 cells after COVID-19. Turning to the study itself: Participants were vaccinated with two doses of either the BNT162b2 or mRNA-1273 vaccine.

The V gene lost 3 bases and the J gene lost 3 bases, with 6 bases spanning the gap. CDR3 length equals 13 residues. Germline loops: CDR1 LNHNV, CDR2 YYDKDF (reference sequence). Before sequencing, viral peptide pools were used by the ViraFEST assay to expand antigen-specific CD4+ T cells. Subsequent to a culture period of 10 to 11 days, CD4+ T cells were isolated. Approximately 2 million PBMC per well received about 9.6 IU/ml IL-2 and 9 to 10 ug/ml peptides in culture. Half-medium exchanges with IL-2 medium took place on days 3 and 7. In the case of this clone: Antigen: not known.

Using immunoSEQ multiplex PCR, the repertoire was profiled, and TCRdb retains in-frame clones only, with some absent. The table records some 79,000 clones, about 70% of them present only once. Study findings and constraints: Among infection- and vaccine-induced clones, marked clonal contraction occurred late after vaccination.

The receptor's source is a human donor who received a COVID-19 vaccine. This chain links TRBV15 with TRBJ1-5; no reliable D call. The source material was CD4+ T cells from PBMCs cultured with HCoV-229E spike peptides, sampled before COVID-19 vaccination. The CDR3 spells CATSRGDNQPQHF. The CDR3 coding sequence is TGTGCCACCAGCAGGGGAGACAATCAGCCCCAGCATTTT.